This T cell receptor beta chain was obtained from a study of Graves' ophthalmopathy and Graves' hyperthyroidism. On the study more broadly: Peripheral blood sampling occurred at initial diagnosis, before any treatment.

Whole-study results and caveats: Stable hyperthyroidism and ophthalmopathy were told apart by a 13-signature model, which achieved 85% to 90% sensitivity and 81.08% specificity.

V was clipped by 3 bases and J by 9 bases; unmatched bases: 9. Germline CDR1 and CDR2: WSHSY and SAAADI. This CDR3 is 14 amino acids long. Amplification of TCR beta CDR3 regions used RNA transcripts. First-round RT-PCR used HTBI primers; second-round multiplex PCR followed. TCRdb independently ran MiXCR on the multiplex PCR reads; one entry per CDR3 protein. The table includes 200,000 to 250,000 distinct CDR3 sequences, about 47% detected once. Note on this clonotype: No antigen is known for it.

None of the included patients had other autoimmune diseases, uncontrolled infections, pregnancy or lactation, as these led to exclusion. The authors diagnosed from clinical symptoms, serum thyroxine, TRAb, thyroid ultrasound and orbital computed tomography. The genes are TRBV10-2 and TRBJ2-7; 9 bases line up with TRBD1. Sequenced input: peripheral blood. The origin of this receptor is an adult man with Graves' ophthalmopathy. The CDR3 DNA sequence: TGCGCCAGCAGTGACCCCGGGACAGGGCTGGGGCAGTACTTC. This encodes CASSDPGTGLGQYF.